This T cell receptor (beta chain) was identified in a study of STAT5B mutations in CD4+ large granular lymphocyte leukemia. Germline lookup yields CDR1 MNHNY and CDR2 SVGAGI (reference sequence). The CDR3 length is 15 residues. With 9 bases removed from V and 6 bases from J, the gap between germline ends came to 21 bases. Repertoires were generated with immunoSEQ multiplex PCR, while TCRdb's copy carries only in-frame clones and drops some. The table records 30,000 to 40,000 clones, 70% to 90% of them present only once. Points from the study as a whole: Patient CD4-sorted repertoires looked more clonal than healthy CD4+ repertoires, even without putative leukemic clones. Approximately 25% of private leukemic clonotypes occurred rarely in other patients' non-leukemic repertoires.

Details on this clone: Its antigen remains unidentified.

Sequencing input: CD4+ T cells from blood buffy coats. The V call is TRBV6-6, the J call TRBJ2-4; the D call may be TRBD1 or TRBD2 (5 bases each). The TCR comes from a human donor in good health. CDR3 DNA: TGTGCCAGTACAAGGGTCGCCAGGGACGGAAACATTCAGTACTTC. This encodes CASTRVARDGNIQYF.